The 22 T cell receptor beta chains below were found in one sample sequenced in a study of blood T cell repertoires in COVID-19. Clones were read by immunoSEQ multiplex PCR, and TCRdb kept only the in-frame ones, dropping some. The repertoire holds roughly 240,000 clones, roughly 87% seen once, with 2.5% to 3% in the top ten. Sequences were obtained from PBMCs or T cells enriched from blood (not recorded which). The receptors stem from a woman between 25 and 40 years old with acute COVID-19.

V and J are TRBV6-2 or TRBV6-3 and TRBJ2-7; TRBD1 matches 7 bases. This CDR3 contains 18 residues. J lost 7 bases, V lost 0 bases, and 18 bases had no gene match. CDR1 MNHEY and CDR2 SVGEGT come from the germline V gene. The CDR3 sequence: CASSYSLRQGDSKREQYF. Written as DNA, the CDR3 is TGTGCCAGCAGTTACTCCCTGCGACAGGGCGACTCGAAGAGGGAGCAGTACTTC.

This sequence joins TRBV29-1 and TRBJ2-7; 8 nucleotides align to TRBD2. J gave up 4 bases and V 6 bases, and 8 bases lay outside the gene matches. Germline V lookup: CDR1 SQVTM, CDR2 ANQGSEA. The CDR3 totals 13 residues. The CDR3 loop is CSVIAGISYEQYF. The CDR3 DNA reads TGCAGCGTCATAGCGGGGATCTCGTACGAGCAGTACTTC.

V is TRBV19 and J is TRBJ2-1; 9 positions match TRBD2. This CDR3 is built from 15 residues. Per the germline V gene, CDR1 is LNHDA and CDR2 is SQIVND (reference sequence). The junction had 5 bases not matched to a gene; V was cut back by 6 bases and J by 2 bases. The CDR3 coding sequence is TGTGCCAGTAGCCGATCTAGCGGGACCTACAATGAGCAGTTCTTC. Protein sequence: CASSRSSGTYNEQFF.

CDR3 sequence: CASSLVSVSLYGYTF. The CDR3 nucleotides read TGTGCCAGCAGCTTAGTCTCCGTTTCCCTTTATGGCTACACCTTC. V is TRBV11-2 and J is TRBJ1-2; D is uncertain. Trimming pared 1 base from V and 5 bases from J, leaving 14 bases between. There are 15 residues in the CDR3. Germline loops: CDR1 SGHAT, CDR2 FQNNGV.

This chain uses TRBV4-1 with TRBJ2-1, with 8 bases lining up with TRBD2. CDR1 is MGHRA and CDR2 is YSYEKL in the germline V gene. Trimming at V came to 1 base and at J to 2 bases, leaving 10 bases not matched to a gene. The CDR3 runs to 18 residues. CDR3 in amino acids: CASSQGIGGGDPYNEQFF. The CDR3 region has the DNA TGCGCCAGCAGCCAAGGAATCGGGGGGGGCGACCCCTACAATGAGCAGTTCTTC.

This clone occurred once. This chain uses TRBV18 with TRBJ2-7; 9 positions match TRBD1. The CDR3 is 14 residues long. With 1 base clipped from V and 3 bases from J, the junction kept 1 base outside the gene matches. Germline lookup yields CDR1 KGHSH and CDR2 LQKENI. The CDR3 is CASSPRDRVYEQYF. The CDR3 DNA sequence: TGTGCCAGCTCACCACGGGACAGGGTCTACGAGCAGTACTTC. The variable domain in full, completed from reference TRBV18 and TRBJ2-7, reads NAGVMQNPRHLVRRRGQEARLRCSPMKGHSHVYWYRQLPEEGLKFMVYLQKENIIDESGMPKERFSAEFPKEGPSILRIQQVVRGDSAAYFCASSPRDRVYEQYFGPGTRLTVT.

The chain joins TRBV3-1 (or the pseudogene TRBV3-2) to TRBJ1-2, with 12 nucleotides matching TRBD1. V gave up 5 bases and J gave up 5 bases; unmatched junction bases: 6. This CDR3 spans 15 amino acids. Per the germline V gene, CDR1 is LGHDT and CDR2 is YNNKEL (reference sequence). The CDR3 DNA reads TGTGCCAGCAGCTCGGGACAGGGGGCGTCGTATGGCTACACCTTC. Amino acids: CASSSGQGASYGYTF.

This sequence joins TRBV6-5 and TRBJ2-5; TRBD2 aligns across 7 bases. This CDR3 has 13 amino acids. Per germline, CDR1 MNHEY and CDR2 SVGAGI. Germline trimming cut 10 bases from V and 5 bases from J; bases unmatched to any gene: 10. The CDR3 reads CATSGGREETQYF. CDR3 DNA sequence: TGTGCCACCTCGGGCGGGCGGGAGGAGACCCAGTACTTC.

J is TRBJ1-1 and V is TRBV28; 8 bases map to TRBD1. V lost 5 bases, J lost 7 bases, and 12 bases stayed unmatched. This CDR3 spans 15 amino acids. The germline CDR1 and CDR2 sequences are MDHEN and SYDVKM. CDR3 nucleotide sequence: TGTGCCAGCAGTCCCCACCTGGACAGGGATTATGAAGCTTTCTTT. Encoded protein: CASSPHLDRDYEAFF.

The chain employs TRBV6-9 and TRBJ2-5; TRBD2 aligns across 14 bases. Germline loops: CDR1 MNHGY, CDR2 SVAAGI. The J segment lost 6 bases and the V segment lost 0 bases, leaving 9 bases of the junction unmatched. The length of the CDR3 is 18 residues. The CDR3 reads CASSYSGTSGGGKKTQYF. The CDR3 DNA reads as TGTGCCAGCAGTTATTCTGGGACTAGCGGGGGTGGTAAGAAGACCCAGTACTTC.

The DNA for the CDR3 is TGTGCCAGCAGATCAGGGGGCACGAGCACTGAAGCTTTCTTT. Its translation: CASRSGGTSTEAFF. The chain has TRBV2 and TRBJ1-1; TRBD1 aligns across 8 bases. Germline CDR1 reads SNHLY; CDR2 reads FYNNEI. CDR3 length: 14 residues. Trimming cost V 6 bases and J 4 bases; bases outside gene matches: 7.

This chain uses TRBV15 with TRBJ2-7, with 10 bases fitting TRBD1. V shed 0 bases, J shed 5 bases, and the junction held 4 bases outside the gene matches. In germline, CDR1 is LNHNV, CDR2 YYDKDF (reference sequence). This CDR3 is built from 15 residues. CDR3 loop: CATSRERDRGDEQYF. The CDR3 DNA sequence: TGTGCCACCAGCAGAGAGAGGGACAGGGGCGACGAGCAGTACTTC. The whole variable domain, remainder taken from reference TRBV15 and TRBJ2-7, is DAMVIQNPRYQVTQFGKPVTLSCSQTLNHNVMYWYQQKSSQAPKLLFHYYDKDFNNEADTPDNFQSRRPNTSFCFLDIRSPGLGDTAMYLCATSRERDRGDEQYFGPGTRLTVT.

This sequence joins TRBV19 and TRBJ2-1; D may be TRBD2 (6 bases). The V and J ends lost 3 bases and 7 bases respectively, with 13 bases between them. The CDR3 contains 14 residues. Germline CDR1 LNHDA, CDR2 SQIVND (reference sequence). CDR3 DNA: TGTGCCAGTAGTATGGGCGGAGGGATTAATGAGCAGTTCTTC. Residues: CASSMGGGINEQFF.

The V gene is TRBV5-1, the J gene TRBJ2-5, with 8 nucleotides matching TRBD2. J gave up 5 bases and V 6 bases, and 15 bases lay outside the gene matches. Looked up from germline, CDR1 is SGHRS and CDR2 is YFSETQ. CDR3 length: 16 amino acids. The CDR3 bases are TGCGCCAGCATCTGGGGCGCCGGGGGGGCCATGGAGACCCAGTACTTC. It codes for CASIWGAGGAMETQYF. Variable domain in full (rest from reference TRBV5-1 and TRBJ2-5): KAGVTQTPRYLIKTRGQQVTLSCSPISGHRSVSWYQQTPGQGLQFLFEYFSETQRNKGNFPGRFSGRQFSNSRSEMNVSTLELGDSALYLCASIWGAGGAMETQYFGPGTRLLVL.

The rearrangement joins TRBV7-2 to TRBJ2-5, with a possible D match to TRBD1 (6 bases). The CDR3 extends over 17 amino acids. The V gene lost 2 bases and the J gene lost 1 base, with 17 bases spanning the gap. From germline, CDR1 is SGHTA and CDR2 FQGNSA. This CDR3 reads CASSLRGSGLLQETQYF. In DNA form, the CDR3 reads TGTGCCAGCAGCTTAAGGGGGTCGGGGCTCCTCCAAGAGACCCAGTACTTC.

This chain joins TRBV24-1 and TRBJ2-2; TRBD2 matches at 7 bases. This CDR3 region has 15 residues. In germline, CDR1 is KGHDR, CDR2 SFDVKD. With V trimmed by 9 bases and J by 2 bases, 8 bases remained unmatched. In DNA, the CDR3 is TGTGCCACCCAGGCACGGGGGGACAACACCGGGGAGCTGTTTTTT. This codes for CATQARGDNTGELFF.

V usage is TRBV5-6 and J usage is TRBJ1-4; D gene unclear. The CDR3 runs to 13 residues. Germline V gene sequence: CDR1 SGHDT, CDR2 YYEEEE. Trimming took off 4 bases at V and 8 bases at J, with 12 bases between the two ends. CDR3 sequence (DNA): TGTGCCAGCAGCGCCGACTACGGGGAAAAACTGTTTTTT. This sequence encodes CASSADYGEKLFF.

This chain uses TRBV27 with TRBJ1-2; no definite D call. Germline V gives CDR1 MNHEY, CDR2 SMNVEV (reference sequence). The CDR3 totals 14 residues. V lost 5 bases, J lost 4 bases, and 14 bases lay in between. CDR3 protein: CASSLRGGIYGYTF. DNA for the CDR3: TGTGCCAGCAGTCTACGAGGCGGTATCTATGGCTACACCTTC.

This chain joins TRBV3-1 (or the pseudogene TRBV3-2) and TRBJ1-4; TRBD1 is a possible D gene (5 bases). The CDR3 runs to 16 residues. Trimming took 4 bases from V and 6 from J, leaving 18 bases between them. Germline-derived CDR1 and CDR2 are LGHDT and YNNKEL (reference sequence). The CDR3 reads CASSPKTMTAYEKLFF. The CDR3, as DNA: TGTGCCAGCAGCCCCAAAACGATGACAGCGTATGAAAAACTGTTTTTT.

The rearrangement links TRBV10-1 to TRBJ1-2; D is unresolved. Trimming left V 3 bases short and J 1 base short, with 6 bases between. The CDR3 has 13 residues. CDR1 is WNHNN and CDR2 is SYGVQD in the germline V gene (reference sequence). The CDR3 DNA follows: TGCGCCAGCAGTGACTCAGTTAACTATGGCTACACCTTC. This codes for CASSDSVNYGYTF.

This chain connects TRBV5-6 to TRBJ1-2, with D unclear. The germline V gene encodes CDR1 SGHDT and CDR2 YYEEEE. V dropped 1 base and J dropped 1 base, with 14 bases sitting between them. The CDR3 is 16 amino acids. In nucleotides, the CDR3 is TGTGCCAGCAGCTTGTTCGGACGGACTTTTAACTATGGCTACACCTTC. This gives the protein CASSLFGRTFNYGYTF.

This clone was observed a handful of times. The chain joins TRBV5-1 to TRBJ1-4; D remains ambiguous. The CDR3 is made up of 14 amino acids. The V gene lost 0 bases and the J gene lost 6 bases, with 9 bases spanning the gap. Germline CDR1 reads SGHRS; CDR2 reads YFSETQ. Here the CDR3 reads CASSLAGNHEKLFF. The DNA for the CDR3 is TGCGCCAGCAGCTTGGCGGGAAACCATGAAAAACTGTTTTTT.